This TCR beta chain was obtained from a study of shared clonotypes between healthy human individuals. As for this clone: Its antigen remains unidentified.

Repertoires were generated with immunoSEQ multiplex PCR, while TCRdb's copy carries only in-frame clones and drops some. The sample includes roughly 1 million clones, around 76% of them seen just once. This CDR3 region has 13 residues. Trimming took 4 bases from V and 5 from J, leaving 9 bases between them. Germline CDR1 and CDR2: SGHVS and FNYEAQ. General study points: Naive subsets generally had larger estimated richness than memory subsets.

Sample: memory CD4+ T cells sorted from blood. Subset of the sample: CD45RA-negative fraction. This sequence joins TRBV7-6 and TRBJ1-5; a weak D match, TRBD1 (5 bases). The clonotype originates from a man aged 18 to 29 in good health. The CDR3 DNA sequence: TGTGCCAGCAGCTCGGGACCGGATCAGCCCCAGCATTTT. Protein: CASSSGPDQPQHF.